These 6 T cell receptor beta chains were all obtained from the same sample, sequenced in a study of blood T cell repertoires in COVID-19. Here immunoSEQ multiplex PCR was the method, and the copy in TCRdb shows in-frame clones only, minus some. The table lists some 120,000 clones, about 70% of them singletons, with roughly 2% in the top ten. The sequenced sample was peripheral blood. The source is a woman aged 70 to 79 with acute or convalescent COVID-19.

J is TRBJ1-6 and V is TRBV5-5; 8 positions agree with TRBD1. CDR1 SGHKS and CDR2 YYEKEE come from the germline V gene (reference sequence). This CDR3 region has 16 residues. With V trimmed by 4 bases and J by 7 bases, 10 bases remained unmatched. The CDR3 here is CASSVTTGAGNSPLHF. DNA of the CDR3: TGTGCCAGCAGCGTGACGACAGGGGCAGGCAATTCACCCCTCCACTTT.

This clone was picked up a small number of times. The chain couples TRBV5-1 to TRBJ1-1, with 9 bases matching TRBD1. Trimming cost V 3 bases and J 2 bases; bases outside gene matches: 2. Germline V gene data show CDR1 as SGHRS and CDR2 as YFSETQ. This CDR3 is 14 amino acids long. Written as DNA, the CDR3 is TGCGCCAGCAGCTCGGACAGGGGAAACACTGAAGCTTTCTTT. It encodes CASSSDRGNTEAFF.

The gene calls are TRBV6-5 and TRBJ1-1, with a weak D call TRBD1 (5 bases). Trimming removed 8 bases at V and 10 bases at J, with 17 bases between. The CDR3 runs to 12 residues. Germline-derived CDR1 and CDR2 are MNHEY and SVGAGI. CDR3 sequence: CASSLRGSRAFF. Here the CDR3 DNA reads TGTGCCAGCTCATTGCGGGGGTCCCGAGCTTTCTTT.

This clone was seen just once. The chain has TRBV28 and TRBJ2-2; 7 bases agree with TRBD2. After removal of 3 bases from V and 5 bases from J, the junction contained 6 bases not matched to a gene. The CDR3 has 15 residues. Germline V gene sequence: CDR1 MDHEN, CDR2 SYDVKM. The CDR3 is CASSFAGEGTGELFF. The CDR3 coding sequence is TGTGCCAGCAGTTTCGCGGGAGAGGGTACCGGGGAGCTGTTTTTT.

About this clone: This CDR3 is also generated by other DNA sequences in the sample. J is TRBJ1-2 and V is TRBV5-1; the match to TRBD1 covers 7 bases. With V trimmed by 3 bases and J by 2 bases, 4 bases remained unmatched. Looked up from germline, CDR1 is SGHRS and CDR2 is YFSETQ. This CDR3 region has 14 residues. The CDR3, as DNA: TGCGCCAGCAGCTCTCGGACAGGAAACTATGGCTACACCTTC. Translation: CASSSRTGNYGYTF.

V gene TRBV19 combines with J gene TRBJ1-1, with D hard to call. The CDR3 is 13 residues long. V was cut by 6 bases and J by 1 base, with 9 bases left in between. Germline values: CDR1 LNHDA, CDR2 SQIVND (reference sequence). CDR3 nucleotide sequence: TGTGCCAGTAGGGCGGGAGAGAACACTGAAGCTTTCTTT. Translating it yields CASRAGENTEAFF.